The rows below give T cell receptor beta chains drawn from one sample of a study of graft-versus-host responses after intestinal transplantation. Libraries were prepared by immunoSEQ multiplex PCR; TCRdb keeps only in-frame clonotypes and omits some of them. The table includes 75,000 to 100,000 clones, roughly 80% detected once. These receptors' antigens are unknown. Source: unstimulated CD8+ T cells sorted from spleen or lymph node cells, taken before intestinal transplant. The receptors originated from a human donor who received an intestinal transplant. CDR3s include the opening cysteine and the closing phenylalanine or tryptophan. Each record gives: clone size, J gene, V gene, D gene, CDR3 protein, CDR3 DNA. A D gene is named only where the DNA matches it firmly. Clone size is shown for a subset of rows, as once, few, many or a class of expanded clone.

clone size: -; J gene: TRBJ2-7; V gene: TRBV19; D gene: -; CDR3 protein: CASSKWTESYEQYF; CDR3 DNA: TGTGCCAGTAGTAAGTGGACTGAGTCCTACGAGCAGTACTTC
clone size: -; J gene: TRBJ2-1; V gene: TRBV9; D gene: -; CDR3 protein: CASSVDAGGSYNEQFF; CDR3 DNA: TGTGCCAGCAGCGTAGATGCGGGTGGCTCCTACAATGAGCAGTTCTTC
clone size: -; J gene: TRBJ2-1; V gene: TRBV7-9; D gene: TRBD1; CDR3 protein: CASSRRTGLDNEQFF; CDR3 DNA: TGTGCCAGCAGTCGAAGGACAGGTTTGGACAATGAGCAGTTCTTC
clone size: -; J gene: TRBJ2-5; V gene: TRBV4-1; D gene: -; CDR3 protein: CASSQGNGETQYF; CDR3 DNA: TGCGCCAGCAGCCAAGGAAACGGGGAGACCCAGTACTTC
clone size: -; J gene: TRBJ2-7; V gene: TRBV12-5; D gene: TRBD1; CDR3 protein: CASGSGTALYEQYF; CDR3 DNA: TGTGCTAGTGGTTCTGGGACAGCTCTCTACGAGCAGTACTTC
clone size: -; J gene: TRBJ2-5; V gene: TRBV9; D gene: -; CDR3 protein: CASSGRPAWAATQETQYF; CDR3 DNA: TGTGCCAGCAGCGGACGACCGGCCTGGGCCGCGACCCAAGAGACCCAGTACTTC
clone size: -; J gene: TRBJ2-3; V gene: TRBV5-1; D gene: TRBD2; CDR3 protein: CASSFLNSGGHTDTQYF; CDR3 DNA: TGCGCCAGCAGCTTCTTAAATAGCGGGGGGCACACAGATACGCAGTATTTT
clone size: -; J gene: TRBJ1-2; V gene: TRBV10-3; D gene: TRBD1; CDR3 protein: CAISDYPGQGDYGYTF; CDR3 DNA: TGTGCCATCAGTGACTATCCGGGACAGGGGGACTATGGCTACACCTTC
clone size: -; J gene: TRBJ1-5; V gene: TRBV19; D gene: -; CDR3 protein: CASSMGRPFSQPQHF; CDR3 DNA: TGTGCCAGTAGTATGGGGCGGCCGTTTAGTCAGCCCCAGCATTTT
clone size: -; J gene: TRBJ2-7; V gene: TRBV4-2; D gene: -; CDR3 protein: CASSQEMAASSYEQYF; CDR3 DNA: TGTGCCAGCAGCCAAGAGATGGCGGCGAGCTCCTACGAGCAGTACTTC
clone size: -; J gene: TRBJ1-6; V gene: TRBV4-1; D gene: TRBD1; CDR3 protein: CASSQAGQNNSPLHF; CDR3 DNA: TGCGCCAGCAGCCAAGCGGGACAGAATAATTCACCCCTCCACTTT
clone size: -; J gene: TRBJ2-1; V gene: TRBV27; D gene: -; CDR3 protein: CASSSSSYNEQFF; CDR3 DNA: TGTGCCAGCAGTTCGAGCTCCTACAATGAGCAGTTCTTC
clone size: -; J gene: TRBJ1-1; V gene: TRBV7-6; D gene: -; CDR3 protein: CASRRDGGTNTEAFF; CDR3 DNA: TGTGCCAGCAGAAGGGACGGAGGGACGAACACTGAAGCTTTCTTT
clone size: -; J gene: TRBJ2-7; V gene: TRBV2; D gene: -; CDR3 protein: CASATFPYYEQYF; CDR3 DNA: TGTGCCAGCGCGACCTTCCCCTACTACGAGCAGTACTTC
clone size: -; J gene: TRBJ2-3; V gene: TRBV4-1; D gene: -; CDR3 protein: CASSQGGTPWEDTQYF; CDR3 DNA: TGCGCCAGCAGCCAAGGAGGGACACCCTGGGAGGATACGCAGTATTTT
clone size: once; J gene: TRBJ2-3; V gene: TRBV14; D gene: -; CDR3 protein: CASSPRPLDTQYF; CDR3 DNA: TGTGCCAGCAGCCCAAGACCATTAGATACGCAGTATTTT
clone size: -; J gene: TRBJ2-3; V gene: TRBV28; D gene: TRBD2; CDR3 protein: CASSFPGLASRTDTQYF; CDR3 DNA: TGTGCCAGCAGTTTCCCGGGACTAGCGTCCCGCACAGATACGCAGTATTTT
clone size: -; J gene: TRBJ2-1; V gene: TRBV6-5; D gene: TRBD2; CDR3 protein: CASSPGLAAYNEQFF; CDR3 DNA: TGTGCCAGCAGTCCTGGACTAGCGGCCTACAATGAGCAGTTCTTC
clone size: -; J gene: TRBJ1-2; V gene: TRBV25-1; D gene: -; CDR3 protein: CASSESIGAPYGYTF; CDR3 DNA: TGTGCCAGCAGTGAATCTATAGGGGCCCCCTATGGCTACACCTTC
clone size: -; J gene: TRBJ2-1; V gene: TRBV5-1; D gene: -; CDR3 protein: CASSWDLSSYNEQFF; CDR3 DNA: TGCGCCAGCAGCTGGGACTTGAGCTCCTACAATGAGCAGTTCTTC
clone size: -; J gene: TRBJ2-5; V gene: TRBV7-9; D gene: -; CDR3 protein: CATWYFGSNQETQYF; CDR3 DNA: TGTGCCACCTGGTATTTTGGCAGTAACCAAGAGACCCAGTACTTC
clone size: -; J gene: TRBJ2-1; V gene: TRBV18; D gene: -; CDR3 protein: CASSPAGLGNEQFF; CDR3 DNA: TGTGCCAGCTCACCAGCAGGTCTGGGCAATGAGCAGTTCTTC
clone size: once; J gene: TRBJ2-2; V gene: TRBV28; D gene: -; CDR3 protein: CASSLYGDSTGELFF; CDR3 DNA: TGTGCCAGCAGTTTATACGGGGACTCAACCGGGGAGCTGTTTTTT
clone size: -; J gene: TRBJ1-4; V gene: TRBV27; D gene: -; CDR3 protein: CASMRNEKLFF; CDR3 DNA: TGTGCCAGCATGAGGAATGAAAAACTGTTTTTT
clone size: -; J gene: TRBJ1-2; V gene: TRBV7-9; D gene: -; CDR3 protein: CASSLGGAGVAGYTF; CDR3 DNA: TGTGCCAGCAGCTTAGGCGGGGCAGGAGTGGCTGGCTACACCTTC
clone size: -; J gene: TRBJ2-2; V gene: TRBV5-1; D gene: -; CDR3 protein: CATTVDSGELFF; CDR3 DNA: TGCGCCACCACCGTCGATAGCGGGGAGCTGTTTTTT
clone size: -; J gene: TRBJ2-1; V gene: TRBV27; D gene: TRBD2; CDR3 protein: CASSLTTSGSFYEQFF; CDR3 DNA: TGTGCCAGCAGTTTGACGACTAGCGGGAGTTTCTATGAGCAGTTCTTC
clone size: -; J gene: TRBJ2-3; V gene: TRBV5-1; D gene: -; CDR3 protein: CASRRDTDTQYF; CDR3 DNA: TGCGCCAGCAGGCGGGACACAGATACGCAGTATTTT
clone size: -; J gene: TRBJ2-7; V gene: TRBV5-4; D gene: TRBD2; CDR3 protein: CASSRLAGGSYEQYF; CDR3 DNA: TGTGCCAGCAGTCGACTAGCGGGAGGCTCCTACGAGCAGTACTTC
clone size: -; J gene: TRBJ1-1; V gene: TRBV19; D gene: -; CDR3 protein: CASSIGHSGAEAFF; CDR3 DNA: TGTGCCAGTAGTATTGGCCACTCGGGAGCTGAAGCTTTCTTT
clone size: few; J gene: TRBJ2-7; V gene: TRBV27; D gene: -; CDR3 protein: CASSLSRVEPPYEQYF; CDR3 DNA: TGTGCCAGCAGTTTATCGAGGGTGGAGCCCCCCTACGAGCAGTACTTC
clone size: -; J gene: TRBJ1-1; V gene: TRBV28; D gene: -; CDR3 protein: CASSLLARLNTEAFF; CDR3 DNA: TGTGCCAGCAGTTTATTGGCCAGGCTGAACACTGAAGCTTTCTTT
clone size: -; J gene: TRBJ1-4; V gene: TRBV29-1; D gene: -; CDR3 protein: CSAQIGFPGLDEKLFF; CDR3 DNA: TGCAGCGCCCAGATAGGGTTTCCGGGTTTAGATGAAAAACTGTTTTTT
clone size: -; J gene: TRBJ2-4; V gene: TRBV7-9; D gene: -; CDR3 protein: CASSVRGSVLAKNIQYF; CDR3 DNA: TGTGCCAGCAGCGTCCGGGGAAGTGTTCTAGCCAAAAACATTCAGTACTTC
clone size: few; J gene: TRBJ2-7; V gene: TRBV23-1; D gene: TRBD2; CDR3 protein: CASSSTSAGGSYEQYF; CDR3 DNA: TGCGCCAGCAGCTCTACGTCGGCGGGGGGGTCCTACGAGCAGTACTTC
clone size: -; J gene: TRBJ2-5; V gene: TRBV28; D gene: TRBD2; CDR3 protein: CASSPSRLARETQYF; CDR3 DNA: TGTGCCAGCAGTCCATCCCGACTAGCGAGGGAGACCCAGTACTTC
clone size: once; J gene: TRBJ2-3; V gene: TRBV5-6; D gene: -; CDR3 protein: CASSLDVTDTQYF; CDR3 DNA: TGTGCCAGCAGCTTGGACGTCACAGATACGCAGTATTTT
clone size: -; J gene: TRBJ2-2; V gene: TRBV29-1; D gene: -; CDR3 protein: CSVWASTGELFF; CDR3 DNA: TGCAGCGTTTGGGCAAGCACCGGGGAGCTGTTTTTT
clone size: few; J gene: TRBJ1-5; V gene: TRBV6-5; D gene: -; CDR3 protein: CASSYTGNQPQHF; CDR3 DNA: TGTGCCAGCAGTTACACCGGCAATCAGCCCCAGCATTTT
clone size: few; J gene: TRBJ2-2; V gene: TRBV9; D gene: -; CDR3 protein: CASSVGDPGELFF; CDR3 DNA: TGTGCCAGCAGCGTAGGGGATCCCGGGGAGCTGTTTTTT
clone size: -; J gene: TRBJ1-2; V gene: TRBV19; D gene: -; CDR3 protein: CASSRDFYGYTF; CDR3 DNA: TGTGCCAGTAGCCGGGATTTTTATGGCTACACCTTC
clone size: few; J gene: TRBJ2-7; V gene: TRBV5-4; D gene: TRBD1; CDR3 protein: CASSFDLTGGEQYF; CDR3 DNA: TGTGCCAGCAGCTTCGATTTGACAGGGGGCGAGCAGTACTTC
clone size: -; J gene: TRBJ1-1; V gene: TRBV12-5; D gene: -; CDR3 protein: CASQKGGASEAFF; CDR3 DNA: TGTGCTAGTCAAAAGGGGGGGGCGTCTGAAGCTTTCTTT
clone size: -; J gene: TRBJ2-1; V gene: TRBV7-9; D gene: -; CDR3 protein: CASSLSYEQFF; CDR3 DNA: TGTGCCAGCAGCTTAAGCTATGAGCAGTTCTTC
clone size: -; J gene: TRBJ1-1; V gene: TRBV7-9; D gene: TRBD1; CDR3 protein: CASSFKTGHTEAFF; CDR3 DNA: TGTGCCAGCAGCTTTAAGACAGGGCACACTGAAGCTTTCTTT
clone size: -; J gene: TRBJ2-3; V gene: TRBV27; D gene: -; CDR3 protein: CASSLNSQPFTDTQYF; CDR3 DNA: TGTGCCAGCAGTTTAAACTCTCAACCCTTCACAGATACGCAGTATTTT
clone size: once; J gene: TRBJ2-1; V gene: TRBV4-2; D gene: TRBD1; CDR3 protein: CASSQGDSYNEQFF; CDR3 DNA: TGTGCCAGCAGCCAAGGGGACAGCTACAATGAGCAGTTCTTC
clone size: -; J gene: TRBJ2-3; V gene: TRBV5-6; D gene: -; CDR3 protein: CASSLSSGLSDTQYF; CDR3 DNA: TGTGCCAGCAGCTTATCCAGTGGGTTATCAGATACGCAGTATTTT
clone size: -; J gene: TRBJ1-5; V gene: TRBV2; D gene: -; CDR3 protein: CASNEGVNQPQHF; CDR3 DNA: TGTGCCAGCAACGAAGGGGTTAATCAGCCCCAGCATTTT
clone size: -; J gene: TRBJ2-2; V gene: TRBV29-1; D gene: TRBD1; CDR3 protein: CSGGQGNTGELFF; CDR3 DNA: TGCAGCGGGGGACAGGGGAACACCGGGGAGCTGTTTTTT
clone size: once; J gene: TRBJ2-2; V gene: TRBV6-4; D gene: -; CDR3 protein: CASSEGLNTGELFF; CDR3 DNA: TGTGCCAGCAGTGAGGGACTGAACACCGGGGAGCTGTTTTTT
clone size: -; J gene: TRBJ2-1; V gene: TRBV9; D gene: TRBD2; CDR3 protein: CASSLKGYGREDEQFF; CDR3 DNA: TGTGCCAGCAGCCTCAAGGGCTACGGGAGGGAGGATGAGCAGTTCTTC
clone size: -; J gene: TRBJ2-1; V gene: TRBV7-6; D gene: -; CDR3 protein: CASSLNNEQFF; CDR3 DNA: TGTGCCAGCAGCTTGAACAATGAGCAGTTCTTC
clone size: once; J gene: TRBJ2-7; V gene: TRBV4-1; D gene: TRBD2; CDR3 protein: CASSQEGGSGWEQYF; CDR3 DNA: TGCGCCAGCAGCCAAGAGGGAGGGAGTGGGTGGGAGCAGTACTTC
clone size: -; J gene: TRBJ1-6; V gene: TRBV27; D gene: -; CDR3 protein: CASSSNRVYYNSPLHF; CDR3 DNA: TGTGCCAGCAGTTCAAACAGGGTCTACTATAATTCACCCCTCCACTTT
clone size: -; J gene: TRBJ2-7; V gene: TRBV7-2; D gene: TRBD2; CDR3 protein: CASSLASGRVYEQYF; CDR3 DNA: TGTGCCAGCAGCTTAGCTAGCGGGAGAGTATACGAGCAGTACTTC
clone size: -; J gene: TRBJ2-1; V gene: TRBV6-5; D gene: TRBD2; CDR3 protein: CASSYSSLAGREFF; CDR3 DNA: TGTGCCAGCAGTTACTCGAGTCTAGCGGGGAGGGAGTTCTTC
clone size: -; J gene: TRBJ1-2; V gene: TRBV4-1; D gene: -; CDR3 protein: CASSFNLGGRRGYTF; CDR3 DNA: TGCGCCAGCAGCTTCAACCTTGGTGGGCGGAGGGGCTACACCTTC
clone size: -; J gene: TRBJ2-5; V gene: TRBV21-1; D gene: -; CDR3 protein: CASSKVGPGPWETQYF; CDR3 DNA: TGTGCCAGCAGCAAAGTAGGACCCGGGCCCTGGGAGACCCAGTACTTC
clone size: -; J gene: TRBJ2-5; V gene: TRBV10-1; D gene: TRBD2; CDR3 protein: CASSGAGTSGGCQYF; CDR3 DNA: TGCGCCAGCAGTGGAGCCGGGACTAGCGGGGGTTGCCAGTACTTC